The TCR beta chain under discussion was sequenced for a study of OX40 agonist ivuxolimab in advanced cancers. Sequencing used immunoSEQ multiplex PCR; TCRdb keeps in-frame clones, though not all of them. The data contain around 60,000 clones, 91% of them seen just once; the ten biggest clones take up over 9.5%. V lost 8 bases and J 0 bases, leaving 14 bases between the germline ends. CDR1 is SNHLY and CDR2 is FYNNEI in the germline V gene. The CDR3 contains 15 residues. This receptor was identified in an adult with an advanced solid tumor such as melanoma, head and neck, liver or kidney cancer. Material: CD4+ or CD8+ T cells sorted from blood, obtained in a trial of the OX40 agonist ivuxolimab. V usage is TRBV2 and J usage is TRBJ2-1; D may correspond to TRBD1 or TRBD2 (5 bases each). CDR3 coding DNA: TGTGCCAGCCGCCGGGACCCCAGCTCCTACAATGAGCAGTTCTTC. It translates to CASRRDPSSYNEQFF. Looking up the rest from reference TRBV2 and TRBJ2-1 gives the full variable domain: EPEVTQTPSHQVTQMGQEVILRCVPISNHLYFYWYRQILGQKVEFLVSFYNNEISEKSEIFDDQFSVERPDGSNFTLKIRSTKLEDSAMYFCASRRDPSSYNEQFFGPGTRLTVL.